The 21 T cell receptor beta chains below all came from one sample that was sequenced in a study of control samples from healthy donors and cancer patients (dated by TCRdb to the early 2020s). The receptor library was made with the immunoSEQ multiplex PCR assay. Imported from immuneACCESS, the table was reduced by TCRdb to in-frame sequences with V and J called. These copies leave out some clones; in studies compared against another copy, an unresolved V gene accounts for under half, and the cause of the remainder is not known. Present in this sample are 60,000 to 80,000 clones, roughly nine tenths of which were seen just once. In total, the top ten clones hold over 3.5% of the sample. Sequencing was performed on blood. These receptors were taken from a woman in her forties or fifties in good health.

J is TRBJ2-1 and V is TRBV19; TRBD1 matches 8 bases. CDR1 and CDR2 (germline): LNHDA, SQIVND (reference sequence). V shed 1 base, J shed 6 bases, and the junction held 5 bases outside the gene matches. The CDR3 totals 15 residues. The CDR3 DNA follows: TGTGCCAGTAGTATAGGTCAGGGGGCGTTCAATGAGCAGTTCTTC. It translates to CASSIGQGAFNEQFF.

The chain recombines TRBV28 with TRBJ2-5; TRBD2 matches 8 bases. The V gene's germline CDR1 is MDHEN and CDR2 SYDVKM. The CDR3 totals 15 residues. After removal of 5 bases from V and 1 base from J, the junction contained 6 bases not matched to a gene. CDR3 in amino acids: CASSPEGLAQETQYF. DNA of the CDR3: TGTGCCAGCAGTCCCGAAGGACTAGCCCAAGAGACCCAGTACTTC.

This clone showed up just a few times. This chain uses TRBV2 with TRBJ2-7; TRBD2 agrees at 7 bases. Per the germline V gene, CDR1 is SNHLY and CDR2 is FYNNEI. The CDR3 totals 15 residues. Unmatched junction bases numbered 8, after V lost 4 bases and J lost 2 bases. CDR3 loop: CASSARASGTYEQYF. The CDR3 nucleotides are TGTGCCAGCAGTGCGAGGGCTAGCGGCACCTACGAGCAGTACTTC.

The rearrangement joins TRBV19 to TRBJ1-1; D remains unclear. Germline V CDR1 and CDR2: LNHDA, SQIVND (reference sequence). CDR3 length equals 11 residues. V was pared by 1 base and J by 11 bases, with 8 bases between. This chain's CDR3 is CASSIGDQAFF. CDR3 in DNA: TGTGCCAGTAGTATAGGCGACCAGGCTTTCTTT.

The CDR3 DNA is TGTGCCAGCTCACCGGGCGGGACAGGGGGTCTAAATACGCAGTATTTT. This encodes CASSPGGTGGLNTQYF. The chain links TRBV18 to TRBJ2-3, with TRBD1 matching 11 bases. Germline V gene lookup returns CDR1 KGHSH and CDR2 LQKENI. The J segment lost 7 bases and the V segment lost 3 bases, leaving 9 bases of the junction unmatched. The CDR3 totals 16 residues.

The CDR3 DNA is TGTGCCAGCAGTAGAAGGGAAAGGGTGGACGAGCAGTACTTC. Its translation: CASSRRERVDEQYF. V gene TRBV6-5 combines with J gene TRBJ2-7; D unresolved. V lost 5 bases and J 5 bases, leaving 16 bases between the germline ends. CDR3 size: 14 residues. In germline, CDR1 is MNHEY, CDR2 SVGAGI.

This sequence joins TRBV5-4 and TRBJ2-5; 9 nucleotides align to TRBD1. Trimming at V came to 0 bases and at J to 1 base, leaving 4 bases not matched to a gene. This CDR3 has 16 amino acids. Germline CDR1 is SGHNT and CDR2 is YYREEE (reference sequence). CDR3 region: CASSLGRTGAQETQYF. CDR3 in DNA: TGTGCCAGCAGCTTGGGCCGGACAGGGGCCCAAGAGACCCAGTACTTC.

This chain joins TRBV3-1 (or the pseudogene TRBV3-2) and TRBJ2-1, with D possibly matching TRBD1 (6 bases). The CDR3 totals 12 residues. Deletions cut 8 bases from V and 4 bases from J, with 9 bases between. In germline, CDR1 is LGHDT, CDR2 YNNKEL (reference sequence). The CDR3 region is CASRGGYNEQFF. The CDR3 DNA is TGTGCCAGCCGAGGGGGTTACAATGAGCAGTTCTTC.

In nucleotides, the CDR3 is TGTGCCAGCAGCCAAGTCGGGCAGGCCTACGAGCAGTACTTC. It specifies CASSQVGQAYEQYF. The V call is TRBV3-1 (or the pseudogene TRBV3-2), the J call TRBJ2-7; D is unresolved. V dropped 1 base and J dropped 2 bases, with 9 bases sitting between them. CDR1 and CDR2 from the germline V gene are LGHDT and YNNKEL (reference sequence). CDR3 length equals 14 residues.

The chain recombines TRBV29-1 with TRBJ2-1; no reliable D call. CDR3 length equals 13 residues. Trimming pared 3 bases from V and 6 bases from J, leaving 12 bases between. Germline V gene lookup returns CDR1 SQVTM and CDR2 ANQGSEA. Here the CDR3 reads CSVDGYRANEQFF. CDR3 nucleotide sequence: TGCAGCGTTGACGGTTATAGAGCCAATGAGCAGTTCTTC.

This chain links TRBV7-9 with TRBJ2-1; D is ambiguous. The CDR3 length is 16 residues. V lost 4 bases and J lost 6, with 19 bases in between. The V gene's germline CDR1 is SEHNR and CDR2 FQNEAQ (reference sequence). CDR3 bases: TGTGCCAGCAGCTCCCCCCTATTTGGGCGCGTCAATGAGCAGTTCTTC. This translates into CASSSPLFGRVNEQFF.

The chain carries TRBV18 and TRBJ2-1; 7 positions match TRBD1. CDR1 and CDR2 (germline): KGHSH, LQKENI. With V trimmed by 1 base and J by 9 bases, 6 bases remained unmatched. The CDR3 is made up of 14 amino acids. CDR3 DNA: TGTGCCAGCTCACCACGGGACAGACGGGTTGAGCAGTTCTTC. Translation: CASSPRDRRVEQFF. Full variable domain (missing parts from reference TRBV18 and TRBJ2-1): NAGVMQNPRHLVRRRGQEARLRCSPMKGHSHVYWYRQLPEEGLKFMVYLQKENIIDESGMPKERFSAEFPKEGPSILRIQQVVRGDSAAYFCASSPRDRRVEQFFGPGTRLTVL.

The CDR3 bases are TGCAGCTTAAAACAGATTAGCGGAGCCTCCTACAATGAGCAGTTCTTC. It codes for CSLKQISGASYNEQFF. V and J are TRBV29-1 and TRBJ2-1; D might be TRBD2 (6 bases). Germline assignment: CDR1 SQVTM and CDR2 ANQGSEA. The CDR3 is made up of 16 amino acids. Trimming took off 8 bases at V and 0 bases at J, with 20 bases between the two ends.

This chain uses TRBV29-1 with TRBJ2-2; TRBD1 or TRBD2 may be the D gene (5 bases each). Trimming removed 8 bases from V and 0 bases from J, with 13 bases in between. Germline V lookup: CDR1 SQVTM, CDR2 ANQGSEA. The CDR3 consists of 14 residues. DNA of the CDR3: TGCAGCACTCCGGGGCCTTCGAACACCGGGGAGCTGTTTTTT. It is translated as CSTPGPSNTGELFF.

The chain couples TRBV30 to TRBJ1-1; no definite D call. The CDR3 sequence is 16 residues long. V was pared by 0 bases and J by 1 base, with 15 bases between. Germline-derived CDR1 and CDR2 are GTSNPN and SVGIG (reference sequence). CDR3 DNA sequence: TGTGCCTGGAGTGTGGGGAGGGCCAACAAGAACACTGAAGCTTTCTTT. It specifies CAWSVGRANKNTEAFF.

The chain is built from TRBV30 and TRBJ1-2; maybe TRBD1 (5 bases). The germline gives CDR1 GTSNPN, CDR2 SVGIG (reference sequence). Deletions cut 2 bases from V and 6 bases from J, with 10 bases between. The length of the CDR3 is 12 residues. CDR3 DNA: TGTGCCTGGAGTCTGGGGCGCCATGGCTACACCTTC. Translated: CAWSLGRHGYTF.

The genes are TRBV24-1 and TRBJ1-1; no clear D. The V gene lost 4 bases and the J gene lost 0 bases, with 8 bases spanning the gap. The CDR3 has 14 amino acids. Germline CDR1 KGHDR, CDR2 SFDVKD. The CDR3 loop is CATSEDGLNTEAFF. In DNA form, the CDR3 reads TGTGCCACCAGTGAGGACGGATTGAACACTGAAGCTTTCTTT.

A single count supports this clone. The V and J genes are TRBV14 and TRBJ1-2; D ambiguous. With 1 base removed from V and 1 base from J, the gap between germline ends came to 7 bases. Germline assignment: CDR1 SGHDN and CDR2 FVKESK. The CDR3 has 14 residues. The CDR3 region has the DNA TGTGCCAGCAGCCAAGCCGTCCTTAACTATGGCTACACCTTC. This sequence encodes CASSQAVLNYGYTF.

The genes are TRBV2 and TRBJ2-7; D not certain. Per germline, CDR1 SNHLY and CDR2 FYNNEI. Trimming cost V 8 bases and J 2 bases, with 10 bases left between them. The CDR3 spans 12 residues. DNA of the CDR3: TGTGCCAGCGTAGGCGGCCCCTACGAGCAGTACTTC. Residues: CASVGGPYEQYF.

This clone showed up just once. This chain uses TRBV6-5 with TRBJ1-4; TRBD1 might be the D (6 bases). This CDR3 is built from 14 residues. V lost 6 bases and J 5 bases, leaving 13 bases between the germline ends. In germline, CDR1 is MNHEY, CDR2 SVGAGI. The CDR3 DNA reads TGTGCCAGCAGCAGGGGCAGTCAAAATGAAAAACTGTTTTTT. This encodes CASSRGSQNEKLFF.

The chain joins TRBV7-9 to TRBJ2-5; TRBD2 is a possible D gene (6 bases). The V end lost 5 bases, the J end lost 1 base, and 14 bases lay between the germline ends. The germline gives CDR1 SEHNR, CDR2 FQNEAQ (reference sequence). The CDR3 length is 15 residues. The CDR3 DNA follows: TGTGCCAGCAGCCGCGTCGGGGGAGGCCAAGAGACCCAGTACTTC. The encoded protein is CASSRVGGGQETQYF.